These T cell receptor beta chains were read from a single sample in a study of low-dose radiotherapy and immunotherapy resistance in tumors. TCRdb reprocessed the reads with MiXCR, giving one entry per CDR3 protein. The sample records roughly 100,000 distinct CDR3 sequences, roughly 20% being singletons. This material consisted of PBMCs, taken after low-dose radiotherapy plus immunotherapy. The receptor set was obtained from a male donor with prostate cancer. Each CDR3 is given with its conserved first and last residue. The D gene is left open where the match is weak. Clone size is given for some rows only: seen once, a few or many times, or a class if the clone is expanded.

>many|TRBV5-6|-|TRBJ1-3
CASSLTGYSGNTIYF
TGTGCCAGCAGCCTTACAGGTTACTCTGGAAACACCATATATTTT
>many|TRBV5-1|-|TRBJ2-7
CASGAGGGSYEQYF
TGCGCCAGCGGAGCTGGGGGGGGCTCATACGAGCAGTACTTC
>many|TRBV5-6|-|TRBJ1-4
CASSLEPGEPLLFF
TGTGCCAGCAGCTTGGAACCAGGGGAGCCTCTACTGTTTTTT
>once|TRBV4-2|-|TRBJ1-1
CASSQIWDKNTEAFF
TGTGCCAGCAGCCAAATCTGGGACAAGAACACTGAAGCTTTCTTT
>many|TRBV2|-|TRBJ2-5
CASNRGGETQYF
TGTGCCAGCAACAGGGGGGGAGAGACCCAGTACTTC
>many|TRBV7-9|TRBD2|TRBJ2-5
CASSWGSGGSETQYF
TGTGCCAGCAGCTGGGGAAGCGGGGGGTCAGAGACCCAGTACTTC
>-|TRBV28|TRBD1|TRBJ2-5
CASRGDRGGVETQYF
TGTGCCAGCAGGGGGGACAGGGGAGGTGTCGAGACCCAGTACTTC
>many|TRBV7-3|-|TRBJ1-2
CASSLIGGGGYTF
TGTGCCAGCAGCTTAATAGGCGGGGGCGGCTACACCTTC
>many|TRBV5-1|-|TRBJ2-2
CASSSSGELFF
TGCGCCAGCAGCTCAAGCGGGGAGCTGTTTTTT
>-|TRBV20-1|TRBD1|TRBJ2-3
CSAPGQLSTDTQYF
TGCAGTGCTCCGGGACAGTTAAGCACAGATACGCAGTATTTT
>many|TRBV19|-|TRBJ1-4
CASKGNNNEKLFF
TGTGCCAGTAAAGGGAACAATAATGAAAAACTGTTTTTT
>many|TRBV5-1|-|TRBJ1-1
CASSQGVDTEAFF
TGCGCCAGCAGCCAGGGCGTAGACACTGAAGCTTTCTTT
>few|TRBV28|-|TRBJ2-7
CAAGRSYEQYF
TGTGCCGCGGGCAGGTCCTACGAGCAGTACTTC
>many|TRBV2|-|TRBJ2-2
CASSAGRNTGELFF
TGTGCCAGCAGTGCCGGGAGAAACACCGGGGAGCTGTTTTTT
>many|TRBV3-1|-|TRBJ1-2
CASSRLEAGQSGYTF
TGTGCCAGCAGTCGACTCGAGGCAGGACAAAGTGGCTACACCTTC
>medium-sized|TRBV21-1|-|TRBJ2-7
CASSKGSTRQDPYEQYF
TGTGCCAGCAGCAAAGGGTCCACTCGACAGGACCCCTACGAGCAGTACTTC
>many|TRBV20-1|-|TRBJ2-5
CSARVWGANQETQYF
TGCAGTGCTAGGGTTTGGGGGGCCAACCAAGAGACCCAGTACTTC
>many|TRBV27|-|TRBJ2-7
CASSQYGGVPGSYEQYF
TGTGCCAGCAGTCAATATGGTGGGGTCCCAGGCTCCTACGAGCAGTACTTC
>-|TRBV25-1|TRBD2|TRBJ2-5
CASSQPSGGQETQYF
TGTGCCAGCAGTCAACCCAGCGGGGGACAAGAGACCCAGTACTTC
>many|TRBV5-4|-|TRBJ2-5
CASSLGVYQGETQYF
TGTGCCAGCAGCTTGGGAGTCTACCAGGGAGAGACCCAGTACTTC
>many|TRBV4-1|TRBD2|TRBJ2-2
CASSQTGTRGTGELFF
TGCGCCAGCAGCCAAACCGGGACTAGGGGTACCGGGGAGCTGTTTTTT
>many|TRBV5-1|TRBD2|TRBJ2-3
CASSWSSGTDTQYF
TGCGCCAGCAGCTGGTCTAGCGGGACAGATACGCAGTATTTT
>many|TRBV29-1|-|TRBJ2-5
CSVDSGETQYF
TGCAGCGTGGACTCGGGAGAGACCCAGTACTTC
>-|TRBV27|-|TRBJ2-1
CASSLSGTQNGEQFF
TGTGCCAGCAGTTTATCAGGGACACAAAACGGTGAGCAGTTCTTC
>many|TRBV6-1|-|TRBJ1-5
CASSDEGYSNQPQHF
TGTGCCAGCAGTGATGAGGGTTATAGCAATCAGCCCCAGCATTTT
>-|TRBV28|-|TRBJ2-7
CASNPRGPTFAEQYF
TGTGCCAGCAACCCCCGGGGTCCGACGTTCGCCGAGCAGTACTTC
>many|TRBV6-1|-|TRBJ2-7
CASSEVGGRYEQYF
TGTGCCAGCAGTGAAGTTGGGGGCAGATACGAGCAGTACTTC
>few|TRBV2|-|TRBJ1-5
CASTRDSNQPQHF
TGTGCCAGCACTAGGGATAGCAATCAGCCCCAGCATTTT
>many|TRBV12-3/TRBV12-4|TRBD2|TRBJ2-4
CASKGPGGGGVAKNIQYF
TGTGCCAGCAAGGGACCGGGCGGCGGGGGGGTAGCCAAAAACATTCAGTACTTC
>few|TRBV7-9|-|TRBJ2-1
CAGSLYNEQFF
TGTGCCGGCAGCTTGTACAATGAGCAGTTCTTC